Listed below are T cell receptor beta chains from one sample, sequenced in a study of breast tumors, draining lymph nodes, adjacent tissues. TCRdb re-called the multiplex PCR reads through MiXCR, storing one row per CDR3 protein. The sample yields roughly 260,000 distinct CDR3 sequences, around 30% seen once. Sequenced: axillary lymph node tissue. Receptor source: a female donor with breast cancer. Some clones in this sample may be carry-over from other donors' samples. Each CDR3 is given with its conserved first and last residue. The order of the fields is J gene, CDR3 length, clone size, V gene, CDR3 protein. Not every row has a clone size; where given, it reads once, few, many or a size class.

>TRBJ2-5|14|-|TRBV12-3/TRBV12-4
CASTGRASQETQYF
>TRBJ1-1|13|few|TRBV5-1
CASSFNMNTEAFF
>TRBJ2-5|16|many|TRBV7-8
CATTWRSGRRQETQYF
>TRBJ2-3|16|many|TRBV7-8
CASSITTGILTDTQYF
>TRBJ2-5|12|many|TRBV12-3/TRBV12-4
CASRRTQETQYF
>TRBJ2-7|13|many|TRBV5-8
CASRLDISYEQYF
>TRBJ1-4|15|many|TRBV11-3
CASRKRGKGNEKLFF
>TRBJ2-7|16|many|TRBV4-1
CASSHHTSGSSYEQYF
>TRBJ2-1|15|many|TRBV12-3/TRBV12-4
CASSLGGSPHNEQFF
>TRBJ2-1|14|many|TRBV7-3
CASSLAAPYNEQFF
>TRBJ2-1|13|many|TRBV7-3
CASSRTQGGIRFF
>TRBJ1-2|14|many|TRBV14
CASSQAGGPYGYTF
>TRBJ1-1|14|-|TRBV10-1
CASSEEIGNTEAFF
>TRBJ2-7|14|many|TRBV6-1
CASSAQYPAREQYF
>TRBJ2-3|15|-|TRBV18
CASSRLAEALDTQYF